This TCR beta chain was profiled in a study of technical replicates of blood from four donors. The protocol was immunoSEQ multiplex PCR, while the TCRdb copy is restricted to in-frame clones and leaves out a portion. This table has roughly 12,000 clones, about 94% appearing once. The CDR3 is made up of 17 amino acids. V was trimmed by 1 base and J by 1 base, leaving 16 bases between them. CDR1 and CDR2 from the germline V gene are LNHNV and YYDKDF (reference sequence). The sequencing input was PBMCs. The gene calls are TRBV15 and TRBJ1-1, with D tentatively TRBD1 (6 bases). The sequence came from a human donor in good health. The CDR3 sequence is CATSRGRGGSGNTEAFF. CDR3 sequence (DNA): TGTGCCACCAGCAGAGGAAGGGGGGGATCAGGGAACACTGAAGCTTTCTTT.